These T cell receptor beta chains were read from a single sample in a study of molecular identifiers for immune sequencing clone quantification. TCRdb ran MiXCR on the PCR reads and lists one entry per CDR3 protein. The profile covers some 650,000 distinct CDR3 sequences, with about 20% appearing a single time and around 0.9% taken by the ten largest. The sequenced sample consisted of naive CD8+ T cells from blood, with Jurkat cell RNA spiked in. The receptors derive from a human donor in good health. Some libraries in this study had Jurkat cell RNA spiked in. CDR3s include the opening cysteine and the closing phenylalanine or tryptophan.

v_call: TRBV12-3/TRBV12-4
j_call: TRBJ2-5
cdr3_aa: CASSLVGQKETQYF

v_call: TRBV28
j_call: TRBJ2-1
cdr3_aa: CASSLARQTYNEQFF

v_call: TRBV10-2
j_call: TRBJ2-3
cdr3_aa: CATSGPSSTDTQYF

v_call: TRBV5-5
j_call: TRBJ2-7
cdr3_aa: CASSPPSGGTYEQYF

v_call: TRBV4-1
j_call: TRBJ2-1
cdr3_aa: CASSQQVGGSVYNEQFF

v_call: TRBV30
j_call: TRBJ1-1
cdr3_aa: CAWSYRALGTEAFF

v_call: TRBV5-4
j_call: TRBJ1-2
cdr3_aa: CASSHQDPLLGGYTF

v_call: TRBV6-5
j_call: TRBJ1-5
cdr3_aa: CASSYDLNQPQHF

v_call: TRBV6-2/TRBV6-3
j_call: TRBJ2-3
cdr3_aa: CASSYSTSGGSTDTQYF

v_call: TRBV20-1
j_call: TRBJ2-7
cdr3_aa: CSATTGTYEQYF

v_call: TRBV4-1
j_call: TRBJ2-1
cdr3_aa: CASSQADRPNEQFF

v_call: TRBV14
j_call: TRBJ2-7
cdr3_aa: CASSQGATSYEQYF

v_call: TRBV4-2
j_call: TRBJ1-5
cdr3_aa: CASSQQGSGQPQHF

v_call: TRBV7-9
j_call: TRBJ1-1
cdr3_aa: CASSLAYGFEKTEAFF

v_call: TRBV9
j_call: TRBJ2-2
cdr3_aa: CASREDQNAGELFF

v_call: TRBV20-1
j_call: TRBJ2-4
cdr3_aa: CSARGEAKNIQYF

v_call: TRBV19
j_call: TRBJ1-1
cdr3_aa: CASSMSDEAFF

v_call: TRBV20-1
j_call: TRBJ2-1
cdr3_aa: CSARELATPYNEQFF

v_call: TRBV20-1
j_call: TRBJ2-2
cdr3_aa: CSAIGGAGTGELFF

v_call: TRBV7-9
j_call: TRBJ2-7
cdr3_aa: CASSPARDRGPASYEQYF

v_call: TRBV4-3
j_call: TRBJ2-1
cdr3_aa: CASSQDSLSSYNEQFF

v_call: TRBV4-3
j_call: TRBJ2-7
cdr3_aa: CASSQDLGGSLNEQYF

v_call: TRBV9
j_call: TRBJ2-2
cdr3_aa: CASSDIQGPLPGELFF

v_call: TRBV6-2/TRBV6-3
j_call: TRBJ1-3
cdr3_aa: CASTVGSGNTIYF

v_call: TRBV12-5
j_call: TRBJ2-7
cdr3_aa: CASGLYGAEQYF

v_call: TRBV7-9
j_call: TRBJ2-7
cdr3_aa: CAGSLSPYEQYF

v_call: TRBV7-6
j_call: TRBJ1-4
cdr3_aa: CASSHIRGSDEKLFF

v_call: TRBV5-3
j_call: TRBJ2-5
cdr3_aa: CASSLGNQDTQYF

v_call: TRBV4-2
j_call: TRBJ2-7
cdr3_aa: CASSQEALGAYEQYF

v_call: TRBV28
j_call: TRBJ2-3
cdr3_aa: CASKRGTSGRLGIPDTQYF

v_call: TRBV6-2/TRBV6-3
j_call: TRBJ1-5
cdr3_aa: CASSHRGYNQPQHF

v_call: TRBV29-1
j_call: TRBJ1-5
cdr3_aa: CGAAVSLNRPQHF

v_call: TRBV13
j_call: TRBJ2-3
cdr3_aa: CASTTLQLIDTDTQYF

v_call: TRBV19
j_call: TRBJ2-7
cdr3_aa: CASSFYPGYEQYF

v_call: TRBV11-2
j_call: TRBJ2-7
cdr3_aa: CASSSGRGLIYEQYF

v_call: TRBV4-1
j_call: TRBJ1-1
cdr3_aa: CASSQEVGAGTEAFF

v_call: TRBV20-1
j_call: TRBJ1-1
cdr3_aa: CSAGQGVAYTEAFF

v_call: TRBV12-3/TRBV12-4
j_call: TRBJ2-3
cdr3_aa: CASSGRDRETDTQYF

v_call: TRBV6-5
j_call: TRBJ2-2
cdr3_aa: CASSLDQGANGELFF

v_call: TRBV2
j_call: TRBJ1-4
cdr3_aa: CASSEGALTAEKLFF

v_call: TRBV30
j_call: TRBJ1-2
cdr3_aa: CAWSGWTGIDYGYTF

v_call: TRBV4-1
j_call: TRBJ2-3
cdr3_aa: CASSQVPASGGRDTQYF

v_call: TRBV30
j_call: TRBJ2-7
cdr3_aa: CAWGNSLSSYEQYF

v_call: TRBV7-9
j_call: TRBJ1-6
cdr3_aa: CASSPEDWTGGNSPLHF

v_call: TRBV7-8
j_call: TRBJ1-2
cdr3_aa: CASSLGRGGEIHYGYTF

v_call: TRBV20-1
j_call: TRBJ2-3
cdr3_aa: CSATLAGEITDTQYF

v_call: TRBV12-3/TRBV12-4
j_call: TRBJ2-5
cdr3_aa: CASSLAPGQVETQYF

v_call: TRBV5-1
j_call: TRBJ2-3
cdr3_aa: CASSLLAGGSTDTQYF

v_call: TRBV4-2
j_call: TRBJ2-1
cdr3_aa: CASSQDWDANEQFF

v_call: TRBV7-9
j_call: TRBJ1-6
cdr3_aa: CASSNAGGGSPLHF